The 27 T cell receptor beta chains presented below share a single source sample, sequenced in a study of T-cell memory formation after mild COVID-19. From the 5' RACE reads, TCRdb called clonotypes with MiXCR, one entry per CDR3 protein. The sample includes 250,000 to 300,000 distinct CDR3 sequences, 7.5% to 9.5% of them seen just once. Sequencing was carried out using PBMCs or a T cell subset sorted from them (not recorded which). The receptors stem from a man younger than 35 who had mild COVID-19 (a few samples of this study predate the infection). Cell type and time point are not known.

This clonotype appeared a few times. J is TRBJ2-3 and V is TRBV29-1; D not resolved. CDR3 length equals 12 residues. Germline V gives CDR1 SQVTM, CDR2 ANQGSEA. Deletions cut 7 bases from V and 8 bases from J, with 16 bases between. The CDR3 nucleotides are TGCAGCGCTGACCGTAACCCTGGTACGCAGTATTTT. Its translation is CSADRNPGTQYF.

This clonotype was observed at least ten times. V gene TRBV25-1 combines with J gene TRBJ1-5, with no clear D. Per the germline V gene, CDR1 is MGHDK and CDR2 is SYGVNS. Deletions cut 3 bases from V and 5 bases from J, with 14 bases between. The CDR3 runs to 15 residues. The CDR3, as DNA: TGTGCCAGCAGTGAGCGGGATAACGGGGATCAGCCCCAGCATTTT. It yields the protein CASSERDNGDQPQHF.

This clonotype has at least ten counts. The chain carries TRBV29-1 and TRBJ1-3; D might be TRBD1 (6 bases). This CDR3 has 13 amino acids. The ends were cut back, 5 bases at V and 2 bases at J, with 10 bases in the middle. Germline-derived CDR1 and CDR2 are SQVTM and ANQGSEA. The CDR3 nucleotides read TGCAGCGTTCAGGGGAGACCTGGAAACACCATATATTTT. This codes for CSVQGRPGNTIYF.

There are a few counts of this clonotype. This chain uses TRBV5-4 with TRBJ2-2; D gene ambiguous. This CDR3 region has 16 residues. V was cut by 3 bases and J by 4 bases, with 16 bases left in between. The germline gives CDR1 SGHNT, CDR2 YYREEE (reference sequence). CDR3 protein: CASSSRLSPGTGELFF. CDR3 in DNA: TGTGCCAGCAGCTCGCGACTTAGCCCGGGCACCGGGGAGCTGTTTTTT.

The chain uses TRBV7-2 and TRBJ1-5, with D possibly TRBD1 on 5 matching bases. CDR1 and CDR2 from the germline V gene are SGHTA and FQGNSA. The CDR3 runs 14 residues. The germline V and J ends were trimmed by 4 bases and 6 bases, with 13 bases remaining between them. The CDR3 here is CASSSGDFSQPQHF. In DNA, the CDR3 is TGTGCCAGCAGCTCTGGGGACTTCTCTCAGCCCCAGCATTTT.

This clonotype has more than one count but fewer than ten. The V call is TRBV5-1, the J call TRBJ2-5, with 7 nucleotides matching TRBD1. J was trimmed by 3 bases and V by 2 bases; bases with no gene match: 10. This CDR3 is built from 16 residues. Germline V gene lookup returns CDR1 SGHRS and CDR2 YFSETQ. CDR3 amino acids: CASSFSTGTGEETQYF. The CDR3 DNA is TGCGCCAGCAGCTTCTCGACAGGGACCGGAGAAGAGACCCAGTACTTC.

This clonotype was picked up a small number of times. The rearrangement uses TRBV2 and TRBJ1-1; D gene ambiguous. Trimming cost V 1 base and J 10 bases, with 7 bases left between them. This CDR3 spans 11 amino acids. Germline V gives CDR1 SNHLY, CDR2 FYNNEI. CDR3 coding DNA: TGTGCCAGCAGTGAAGGTCAGACAGCTTTCTTT. Translating it yields CASSEGQTAFF. The full variable domain, its missing parts supplied by reference TRBV2 and TRBJ1-1, is EPEVTQTPSHQVTQMGQEVILRCVPISNHLYFYWYRQILGQKVEFLVSFYNNEISEKSEIFDDQFSVERPDGSNFTLKIRSTKLEDSAMYFCASSEGQTAFFGQGTRLTVV.

This chain connects TRBV5-4 to TRBJ2-1; TRBD2 matches at 15 bases. V gave up 3 bases and J gave up 9 bases; unmatched junction bases: 4. CDR1 is SGHNT, CDR2 YYREEE, per germline (reference sequence). There are 15 residues in the CDR3. Here the CDR3 DNA reads TGTGCCAGCAGCTCGGGACTAGCGGGGGGAAGTGAGCAGTTCTTC. This encodes CASSSGLAGGSEQFF.

V gene TRBV12-3 or TRBV12-4 combines with J gene TRBJ2-1, with TRBD1 matching over 7 bases. V shed 3 bases and J 3 bases; nucleotides not matched to a gene: 2. The CDR3 length is 14 residues. CDR3 bases: TGTGCCAGCAGTTTCGGGGACAGCTACAATGAGCAGTTCTTC. It specifies CASSFGDSYNEQFF.

J is TRBJ1-6 and V is TRBV7-2, with D unclear. The CDR3 contains 14 residues. Germline CDR1 and CDR2: SGHTA and FQGNSA. Trimming removed 7 bases from V and 4 bases from J, with 11 bases in between. The CDR3 reads CASKGRGYNSPLHF. The CDR3 DNA follows: TGTGCCAGCAAGGGCCGGGGATATAATTCACCCCTCCACTTT.

In this sample, this clonotype turned up many times. V and J are TRBV12-3 or TRBV12-4 and TRBJ2-7; 10 bases fit TRBD2. V gave up 4 bases and J gave up 3 bases; unmatched junction bases: 9. CDR3 length: 16 amino acids. As DNA, the CDR3 is TGTGCCAGCAGTTCTACACTAGCGGGACCGAGCTACGAGCAGTACTTC. Translating gives CASSSTLAGPSYEQYF.

This clonotype was observed a handful of times. V and J are TRBV11-2 and TRBJ1-2, with D possibly being TRBD1 (6 bases). From germline, CDR1 is SGHAT and CDR2 FQNNGV. Trimming pared 0 bases from V and 5 bases from J, leaving 10 bases between. There are 14 residues in the CDR3. CDR3 sequence reads: CASSLDRGIYGYTF. CDR3 sequence (DNA): TGTGCCAGCAGCTTAGACAGGGGCATATATGGCTACACCTTC.

CDR3 residues: CSAKRTASYEQYF. The CDR3 region has the DNA TGCAGTGCTAAGCGGACCGCCTCCTACGAGCAGTACTTC. V is TRBV20-1 and J is TRBJ2-7, with D maybe TRBD2 (5 bases). The CDR3 is 13 amino acids. The germline V and J ends were trimmed by 4 bases and 0 bases, with 10 bases remaining between them. Germline assignment: CDR1 DFQATT and CDR2 SNEGSKA (reference sequence).

This clonotype was recorded at least ten times. The V gene is TRBV20-1, the J gene TRBJ2-5; TRBD2 aligns across 7 bases. This CDR3 is built from 15 residues. Germline assignment: CDR1 DFQATT and CDR2 SNEGSKA (reference sequence). Trimming at V came to 4 bases and at J to 5 bases, leaving 13 bases not matched to a gene. This CDR3 reads CSATPTGGPRETQYF. The CDR3 region has the DNA TGCAGTGCTACCCCTACGGGGGGACCGAGGGAGACCCAGTACTTC.

About this clonotype: This may stem from a read error, because a much larger clone lies one nucleotide away. The chain employs TRBV11-1 and TRBJ2-1; 7 positions agree with TRBD1. Per the germline V gene, CDR1 is SGHAT and CDR2 is FQDESV (reference sequence). The trim removed 7 bases at V and 9 bases at J, leaving 15 bases unmatched. The CDR3 spans 15 residues. The CDR3 nucleotides are TGTGCCAGCATCAAGGGACAGTGTTTAACTGCTGAGCAGTTCTTC. This translates into CASIKGQCLTAEQFF. The entire variable domain, with the rest obtained from reference TRBV11-1 and TRBJ2-1, is as follows: EAEVAQSPRYKITEKSQAVAFWCDPISGHATLYWYRQILGQGPELLVQFQDESVVDDSQLPKDRFSAERLKGVDSTLKIQPAELGDSAMYLCASIKGQCLTAEQFFGPGTRLTVL.

This clonotype was observed many times. DNA for the CDR3: TGCGCCAGCAGCTTTCTACAGGGTAACAATGAGCAGTTCTTC. It codes for CASSFLQGNNEQFF. The chain recombines TRBV5-1 with TRBJ2-1; perhaps TRBD1 as D (6 bases). The V end lost 2 bases, the J end lost 5 bases, and 11 bases lay between the germline ends. The germline gives CDR1 SGHRS, CDR2 YFSETQ. The CDR3 spans 14 residues.

The chain carries TRBV15 and TRBJ1-6, with D uncertain. The CDR3 extends over 16 amino acids. CDR1 is LNHNV, CDR2 YYDKDF, per germline (reference sequence). The V end lost 3 bases, the J end lost 9 bases, and 18 bases lay between the germline ends. The CDR3 DNA is TGTGCCACCAGCAGTCAGATATGGGCCCAGTCTTCACCCCTCCACTTT. Its protein product is CATSSQIWAQSSPLHF.

This clonotype has at least ten counts. V usage is TRBV5-1 and J usage is TRBJ1-1; weak D call: TRBD1 (6 bases). Germline-derived CDR1 and CDR2 are SGHRS and YFSETQ. The germline V and J ends were trimmed by 4 bases and 9 bases, with 19 bases remaining between them. The CDR3 length is 14 residues. CDR3 protein: CASSPGGTPNKAFF. The CDR3, as DNA: TGCGCCAGCAGCCCGGGCGGGACACCCAATAAAGCTTTCTTT.

This clonotype was observed a few times. This chain joins TRBV5-8 and TRBJ2-1, with 10 nucleotides matching TRBD2. CDR1 is SGHTS and CDR2 is YDEGEE in the germline V gene. Trimming removed 0 bases from V and 9 bases from J; junction bases left unmatched: 9. CDR3 size: 16 residues. The CDR3: CASSLGPGLAKLEQFF. CDR3 sequence (DNA): TGTGCCAGCAGCTTGGGGCCGGGACTAGCGAAGCTTGAGCAGTTCTTC.

The V gene is TRBV4-2, the J gene TRBJ2-3; D is perhaps TRBD2 (5 bases). Germline loops: CDR1 LGHNA, CDR2 YNFKEQ. This CDR3 spans 13 amino acids. V lost 0 bases to trimming and J lost 14 bases, with 15 bases between them. The CDR3 loop is CASSQDQGGLRYF. DNA of the CDR3: TGTGCCAGCAGCCAAGATCAAGGCGGACTCAGGTATTTT.

This clonotype was picked up many times. The rearrangement links TRBV12-3 or TRBV12-4 to TRBJ2-7; D unclear. The V gene lost 8 bases and the J gene lost 0 bases, with 8 bases spanning the gap. The CDR3 is 12 residues long. This CDR3 reads CASGWGSYEQYF. The CDR3 DNA is TGTGCCAGCGGATGGGGCTCCTACGAGCAGTACTTC.

There are a few counts of this clonotype. This chain connects TRBV28 to TRBJ2-7; 8 bases fit TRBD1. After removal of 7 bases from V and 5 bases from J, the junction contained 16 bases not matched to a gene. CDR3 length: 16 residues. CDR1 and CDR2 from the germline V gene are MDHEN and SYDVKM. CDR3 sequence (DNA): TGTGCCAGCAATGGCAGGGGGCATAGGTTCGGGAACGAGCAGTACGTC. It specifies CASNGRGHRFGNEQYV.

A few counts support this clonotype. The J gene is TRBJ2-2, the V gene TRBV4-3; TRBD1 matches 8 bases. The germline CDR1 and CDR2 sequences are LGHNA and YSLEER. This CDR3 has 19 amino acids. V dropped 0 bases and J dropped 2; count of bases not matched to a gene: 11. The CDR3 region is CASSQEIVRGLANTGELFF. The CDR3 coding sequence is TGCGCCAGCAGCCAAGAAATCGTCAGGGGGCTAGCCAACACCGGGGAGCTGTTTTTT.

There are many counts of this clonotype. The chain carries TRBV7-2 and TRBJ2-5; TRBD2 matches at 12 bases. CDR3 length equals 15 residues. Looked up from germline, CDR1 is SGHTA and CDR2 is FQGNSA. Trimming cost V 1 base and J 5 bases; bases outside gene matches: 2. CDR3 residues: CASSLDGTSGETQYF. Here the CDR3 DNA reads TGTGCCAGCAGCTTAGACGGGACTAGCGGGGAGACCCAGTACTTC.

This clonotype was counted between two and nine times. The V gene is TRBV18, the J gene TRBJ1-1; no clear D gene. Trimming left V 6 bases short and J 1 base short, with 12 bases between. The CDR3 covers 14 residues. Germline V CDR1 and CDR2: KGHSH, LQKENI. CDR3 loop: CASSPNDGNTEAFF. DNA for the CDR3: TGTGCCAGCTCGCCTAACGATGGGAACACTGAAGCTTTCTTT.

This clonotype was counted between two and nine times. The J gene is TRBJ1-1, the V gene TRBV28, with D possibly being TRBD1 (6 bases). Trimming took 4 bases from V and 3 from J, leaving 21 bases between them. The CDR3 runs to 17 residues. Germline V lookup: CDR1 MDHEN, CDR2 SYDVKM. CDR3 loop: CASSWPLGRGFDTEAFF. The CDR3 nucleotides are TGTGCCAGCAGTTGGCCGTTGGGCAGGGGCTTTGACACTGAAGCTTTCTTT.

The chain is built from TRBV2 and TRBJ2-7, with D possibly TRBD1 on 6 matching bases. Trimming shortened V by 9 bases and J by 1 base, and 16 bases separated the two germline ends. Per germline, CDR1 SNHLY and CDR2 FYNNEI. The CDR3 spans 14 residues. CDR3 in DNA: TGTGCCAGTAACCCCGGGGACACATCCTACGAGCAGTACGTC. Translated: CASNPGDTSYEQYV.